The rows below give T cell receptor beta chains drawn from one sample of a study of shared clonotypes between healthy human individuals. The method was immunoSEQ multiplex PCR; TCRdb's version includes in-frame clones alone and lacks a portion of them. The repertoire has approximately 350,000 clones, less than 85% of them found once; the top ten carry under 13%. Sequencing input: memory CD4+ T cells sorted from blood. The receptor set was obtained from a man aged 30 to 39 in good health. CDR3s include the opening cysteine and the closing phenylalanine or tryptophan. A D gene is named only where the DNA matches it firmly. The listing skips clone size in some rows; elsewhere it reads once, few, many or a size class.

d_gene | j_gene | v_gene | abundance | CDR3nt | CDR3aa
TRBD2 | TRBJ2-5 | TRBV19 | NA | TGTGCCAGTAGAGGCGCTCTAGCGGGAGAGGGCGAGACCCAGTACTTC | CASRGALAGEGETQYF
NA | TRBJ2-5 | TRBV5-1 | many | TGCGCCAGCAGCTTGGACTTCGAGCTCCGGGGAGAGACCCAGTACTTC | CASSLDFELRGETQYF
TRBD1 | TRBJ2-1 | TRBV18 | NA | TGTGCCAGCTCATCGAAACTGACAGGGTTGGATGAGCAGTTCTTC | CASSSKLTGLDEQFF
NA | TRBJ2-3 | TRBV11-2 | NA | TGTGCCAGCAGCTTAGGGAGCGACCGGTACACAGATACGCAGTATTTT | CASSLGSDRYTDTQYF
NA | TRBJ1-2 | TRBV15 | once | TGTGCCACCAGCAGAGATAAAGGGCAGTTCTATGGCTACACCTTC | CATSRDKGQFYGYTF
TRBD1 | TRBJ2-3 | TRBV6-1 | NA | TGTGCCAGCAGTCCAACCCGGGACAGGGGGCGTACGCAGTATTTT | CASSPTRDRGRTQYF
NA | TRBJ1-4 | TRBV2 | NA | TGTGCCAGCACTTTCTGGGGTTCTGATGAAAAACTGTTTTTT | CASTFWGSDEKLFF
NA | TRBJ2-7 | TRBV7-2 | NA | TGTGCCAGCAGCTTAGAGGCTTACGAGCAGTACTTC | CASSLEAYEQYF
NA | TRBJ2-3 | TRBV19 | NA | TGTGCCAGTAGTATAGATGTAGGACTCGGGGGAACAGATACGCAGTATTTT | CASSIDVGLGGTDTQYF
NA | TRBJ2-7 | TRBV6-4 | NA | TGTGCCAGCAGTGACGGCAGCTACGAGCAGTACTTC | CASSDGSYEQYF
NA | TRBJ1-5 | TRBV5-6 | NA | TGTGCCAGCAGTTTGCCCGGGGGCAATCAGCCCCAGCATTTT | CASSLPGGNQPQHF
TRBD1 | TRBJ1-1 | TRBV27 | NA | TGTGCCAGCAGTTTACGGACAGGGGGCTTTGAAGCTTTCTTT | CASSLRTGGFEAFF
NA | TRBJ2-5 | TRBV9 | NA | TGTGCCAGCAGCGTAGGTGACAGTACGGAGACCCAGTACTTC | CASSVGDSTETQYF
NA | TRBJ2-7 | TRBV12-5 | NA | TGTGCTAGTGGTTTGGGCAAGTGCTACGAGCAGTACTTC | CASGLGKCYEQYF
NA | TRBJ1-1 | TRBV10-1 | NA | TGCGCCAGCAGTGGGGGACGTAACACTGAAGCTTTCTTT | CASSGGRNTEAFF
TRBD2 | TRBJ2-7 | TRBV27 | many | TGTGCCAGCAGTGAGACTAGCGGGAGATGGTACGAGCAGTACTTC | CASSETSGRWYEQYF
NA | TRBJ2-3 | TRBV7-6 | NA | TGTGCCAGCAGCATGGGTGGAGGGCTTTTTTCTACGCAGTATTTT | CASSMGGGLFSTQYF
NA | TRBJ2-7 | TRBV5-4 | NA | TGTGCCAGCCACCGGGATAGGGTCGGCGAGCAGTACTTC | CASHRDRVGEQYF